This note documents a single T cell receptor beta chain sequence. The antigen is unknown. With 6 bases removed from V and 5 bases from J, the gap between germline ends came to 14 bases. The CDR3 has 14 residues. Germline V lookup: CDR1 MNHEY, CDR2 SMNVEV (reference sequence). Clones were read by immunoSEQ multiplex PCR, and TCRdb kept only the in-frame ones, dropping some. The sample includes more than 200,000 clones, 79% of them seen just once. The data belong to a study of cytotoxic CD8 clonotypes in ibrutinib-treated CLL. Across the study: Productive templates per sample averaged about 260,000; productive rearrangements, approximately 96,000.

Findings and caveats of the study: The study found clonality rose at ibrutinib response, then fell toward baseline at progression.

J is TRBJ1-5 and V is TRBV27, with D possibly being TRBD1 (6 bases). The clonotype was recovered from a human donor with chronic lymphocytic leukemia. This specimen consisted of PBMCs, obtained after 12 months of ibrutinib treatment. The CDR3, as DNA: TGTGCCAGCAGGCCCTTACAGGGATATCAGCCCCAGCATTTT. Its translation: CASRPLQGYQPQHF.